These 12 T cell receptor beta chains were sequenced from one sample in a study of cytomegalovirus exposure and HLA in healthy donors. Use of 60 Vbeta and 13 Jbeta primers characterized the PCR. Only in-frame clones appear in the TCRdb table, and some are missing; sequencing was by immunoSEQ multiplex PCR. The listing contains 150,000 or so clones. The sequencing sample was made of PBMCs. The source is a woman aged 55-69 years in good health and CMV-seronegative.

The chain joins TRBV7-3 to TRBJ2-1; 9 nucleotides align to TRBD2. Trimming cost V 4 bases and J 8 bases; bases outside gene matches: 9. The germline gives CDR1 SGHTA, CDR2 FQGTGA. The CDR3 loop spans 15 amino acids. Here the CDR3 DNA reads TGTGCCAGCAGCTCGCTCCTAGCGGGGATCGATGAGCAGTTCTTC. It yields the protein CASSSLLAGIDEQFF.

This rearrangement joins TRBV7-2 to TRBJ1-2; 9 bases align to TRBD1. Germline V gene sequence: CDR1 SGHTA, CDR2 FQGNSA. Trimming removed 4 bases from V and 3 bases from J; junction bases left unmatched: 3. The CDR3 contains 14 residues. CDR3 DNA: TGTGCCAGCAGCTATACAGGGGGCGACTATGGCTACACCTTC. Translation: CASSYTGGDYGYTF.

The chain has TRBV6-6 and TRBJ2-5, with no clear D. Germline lookup yields CDR1 MNHNY and CDR2 SVGAGI (reference sequence). Trimming left V 2 bases short and J 2 bases short, with 9 bases between. This CDR3 is 14 amino acids long. The CDR3 protein is CASSYPTRQETQYF. Written as DNA, the CDR3 is TGTGCCAGCAGTTACCCGACGAGGCAAGAGACCCAGTACTTC.

This chain joins TRBV4-3 and TRBJ2-5; 8 bases match TRBD2. V was pared by 0 bases and J by 5 bases, with 5 bases of the junction left unmatched. The CDR3 spans 15 residues. Per the germline V gene, CDR1 is LGHNA and CDR2 is YSLEER. The CDR3 loop reads CASSQDGASGETQYF. CDR3 in DNA: TGCGCCAGCAGCCAAGATGGGGCTAGCGGGGAGACCCAGTACTTC.

The chain links TRBV11-2 to TRBJ1-4; 7 nucleotides agree with TRBD1. V was clipped by 0 bases and J by 0 bases; unmatched bases: 4. Germline values: CDR1 SGHAT, CDR2 FQNNGV. The CDR3 contains 17 residues. CDR3 sequence: CASSLDVRGATNEKLFF. CDR3 DNA: TGTGCCAGCAGCTTAGATGTCAGGGGGGCAACTAATGAAAAACTGTTTTTT.

The genes are TRBV28 and TRBJ1-4; TRBD1 matches at 7 bases. The CDR3 is 14 amino acids. The germline V gene has CDR1 MDHEN and CDR2 SYDVKM. The V and J ends lost 6 bases and 9 bases, in that order; junction bases with no gene match: 10. The CDR3 is CASSTGTATKKLFF. The DNA of the CDR3 is TGTGCCAGCAGCACCGGGACAGCTACGAAAAAACTGTTTTTT.

The chain recombines TRBV7-9 with TRBJ2-7; D might be TRBD1 (5 bases). The germline CDR1 and CDR2 sequences are SEHNR and FQNEAQ (reference sequence). This CDR3 spans 13 amino acids. V was trimmed by 4 bases and J by 1 base, leaving 8 bases between them. The CDR3 DNA is TGTGCCAGCAGCTGGGCAGGGTCCTACGAGCAGTACTTC. The encoded protein is CASSWAGSYEQYF.

The chain recombines TRBV27 with TRBJ1-2; 7 bases match TRBD1. The CDR3 extends over 13 amino acids. V was clipped by 5 bases and J by 8 bases; unmatched bases: 8. CDR1 is MNHEY and CDR2 is SMNVEV in the germline V gene (reference sequence). The CDR3 sequence is CASSPRQGWGYTF. The CDR3 nucleotides read TGTGCCAGCAGTCCGCGACAGGGATGGGGCTACACCTTC.

The chain joins TRBV4-3 to TRBJ1-6; 9 nucleotides match TRBD1. CDR1 and CDR2 (germline): LGHNA, YSLEER. There are 15 residues in the CDR3. The trim removed 0 bases at V and 7 bases at J, leaving 1 base unmatched. CDR3 coding DNA: TGCGCCAGCAGCCAAGATACAGGGGGCAATTCACCCCTCCACTTT. The encoded protein is CASSQDTGGNSPLHF.

The chain is built from TRBV7-2 and TRBJ2-5; 9 bases align to TRBD2. V lost 3 bases and J lost 5; bases outside the gene matches: 10. Germline V CDR1 and CDR2: SGHTA, FQGNSA. The CDR3 spans 16 residues. Written as DNA, the CDR3 is TGTGCCAGCAGCTTGGGGCGGGGGGGCCGTCGGGAGACCCAGTACTTC. Translating gives CASSLGRGGRRETQYF.

The chain recombines TRBV19 with TRBJ1-2; the match to TRBD1 covers 8 bases. V dropped 6 bases and J dropped 7; count of bases not matched to a gene: 13. Germline CDR1 is LNHDA and CDR2 is SQIVND (reference sequence). The CDR3 extends over 15 amino acids. The CDR3 DNA is TGTGCCAGTAGGGACCAGGACAGGGCCGTAAGTGGCTACACCTTC. It encodes CASRDQDRAVSGYTF. Together with reference TRBV19 and TRBJ1-2, the CDR3 gives the full variable domain: DGGITQSPKYLFRKEGQNVTLSCEQNLNHDAMYWYRQDPGQGLRLIYYSQIVNDFQKGDIAEGYSVSREKKESFPLTVTSAQKNPTAFYLCASRDQDRAVSGYTFGSGTRLTVV.

The genes are TRBV11-3 and TRBJ1-1; 7 nucleotides align to TRBD1. Trimming removed 5 bases from V and 3 bases from J; junction bases left unmatched: 6. Germline values: CDR1 SGHNT, CDR2 YENEEA. The CDR3 is 14 amino acids. The chain's CDR3 is CASSAGQTHTEAFF. The CDR3, as DNA: TGTGCCAGCAGCGCGGGACAGACACACACTGAAGCTTTCTTT.